The present T cell receptor (beta chain) was sequenced within a study of blood T cell repertoires in COVID-19. The V segment lost 2 bases and the J segment 1 base; nucleotides outside the gene matches: 4. Germline CDR1 and CDR2: PRHDT and FYEKMQ (reference sequence). This CDR3 has 16 residues. Profiled with immunoSEQ multiplex PCR; TCRdb holds only in-frame clones, not every one. The table records 30,000 or so clones, approximately 93% of them present only once. The rearrangement joins TRBV13 to TRBJ1-4; 7 nucleotides match TRBD1. This sequence was found in a male donor with active COVID-19. The material sequenced was peripheral blood. CDR3 amino acids: CASSLTGAGTNEKLFF. CDR3 DNA: TGTGCCAGCAGCTTAACAGGGGCTGGAACTAATGAAAAACTGTTTTTT.